The present T cell receptor (beta chain) was sequenced within a study of blood T cells in healthy people across ages. For the second PCR, which ran for 7 to 11 cycles, a sample-barcoded 5' primer and a J-beta primer mix were used. TCRdb reanalysed the 5' RACE reads using MiXCR and keeps one entry per CDR3 protein. The sample has 1,300,000 or so distinct CDR3 sequences, approximately 59% seen once. Researchers collected about 9.6 milliliters of peripheral blood from every single donor. V lost 0 bases to trimming and J lost 3 bases, with 12 bases between them. The CDR3 covers 15 residues. CDR1 is MNHNY, CDR2 SVGAGI, per germline (reference sequence).

The genes are TRBV6-6 and TRBJ2-7; D gene uncertain. This sequence was found in a man younger than 35 in good health. Sequenced input: blood. CDR3 in DNA: TGTGCCAGCAGTTACTCGGGCAGTAGTCTCTACGAGCAGTACTTC. Its translation is CASSYSGSSLYEQYF.